These 26 T cell receptor beta chains originate from one sample sequenced in a study of OX40 agonist ivuxolimab in advanced cancers. This table comes from immunoSEQ multiplex PCR, and its TCRdb copy is limited to in-frame clones, with some not included. Altogether 70,000 to 90,000 clones are present, 81% being singletons, with the ten largest covering approximately 5%. Here the sequenced sample was CD4+ or CD8+ T cells sorted from blood, taken in a trial of the OX40 agonist ivuxolimab. Receptors were obtained from an adult with an advanced solid tumor such as melanoma, head and neck, liver or kidney cancer.

V is TRBV4-1 and J is TRBJ2-1; the match to TRBD2 covers 13 bases. CDR3 length: 17 amino acids. Trimming took 1 base from V and 8 from J; bases not matched to a gene: 8. Germline V gives CDR1 MGHRA, CDR2 YSYEKL. This CDR3 is CASSQAVRTSGSYEQFF. The DNA of the CDR3 is TGCGCCAGCAGCCAAGCCGTCCGGACTAGCGGGAGCTATGAGCAGTTCTTC.

V usage is TRBV6-5 and J usage is TRBJ2-3; D remains ambiguous. The CDR3 extends over 12 amino acids. The V end lost 4 bases, the J end lost 5 bases, and 7 bases lay between the germline ends. Germline V gene data show CDR1 as MNHEY and CDR2 as SVGAGI. CDR3 loop: CASSSSGDTQYF. The CDR3 coding sequence is TGTGCCAGCAGTTCCTCTGGAGATACGCAGTATTTT.

This clone has only a few counts. The chain couples TRBV6-5 to TRBJ1-1, with D possibly being TRBD1 (6 bases). Germline-derived CDR1 and CDR2 are MNHEY and SVGAGI. The CDR3 spans 15 residues. V was shortened by 2 bases and J by 1 base, with 11 bases between the two germline ends. This CDR3 is CASSYEDRPNTEAFF. The CDR3 bases are TGTGCCAGCAGTTACGAGGACAGACCGAACACTGAAGCTTTCTTT.

The chain carries TRBV5-1 and TRBJ2-1; possibly TRBD2 for D (6 bases). Trimming cost V 3 bases and J 6 bases, with 16 bases left between them. This CDR3 region has 15 residues. CDR1 is SGHRS, CDR2 YFSETQ, per germline. The CDR3 here is CASSWGERGTNEQFF. The CDR3 DNA sequence: TGCGCCAGCAGCTGGGGGGAGCGCGGGACCAATGAGCAGTTCTTC.

This sequence joins TRBV10-3 and TRBJ1-3, with TRBD1 matching over 9 bases. The germline gives CDR1 ENHRY, CDR2 SYGVKD. J gave up 8 bases and V 5 bases, and 4 bases lay outside the gene matches. The CDR3 has 13 residues. The CDR3 DNA is TGTGCCATCAGTAGGGGACAGGGAGACACCATATATTTT. This translates into CAISRGQGDTIYF.

The V call is TRBV5-1, the J call TRBJ1-1; the match to TRBD1 covers 10 bases. The length of the CDR3 is 14 residues. CDR1 and CDR2 from the germline V gene are SGHRS and YFSETQ. Trimming took 5 bases from V and 4 from J; bases not matched to a gene: 5. The CDR3 nucleotides are TGCGCCAGCAGTCGACAGGGGGCGATCACTGAAGCTTTCTTT. Its translation: CASSRQGAITEAFF.

This rearrangement joins TRBV5-1 to TRBJ1-5; D remains ambiguous. Germline V CDR1 and CDR2: SGHRS, YFSETQ. There are 15 residues in the CDR3. V was shortened by 0 bases and J by 0 bases, with 7 bases between the two germline ends. This CDR3 is CASSLEGLSNQPQHF. CDR3 in DNA: TGCGCCAGCAGCTTGGAGGGTCTTAGCAATCAGCCCCAGCATTTT. Combining the CDR3 with reference TRBV5-1 and TRBJ1-5 gives the whole variable domain KAGVTQTPRYLIKTRGQQVTLSCSPISGHRSVSWYQQTPGQGLQFLFEYFSETQRNKGNFPGRFSGRQFSNSRSEMNVSTLELGDSALYLCASSLEGLSNQPQHFGDGTRLSIL.

In the case of this clone: Its ends do not fully match the called genes, so a read error is possible. V gene TRBV6-4 combines with J gene TRBJ1-1; unclear D gene. The CDR3 contains 14 residues. Per the germline V gene, CDR1 is MRHNA and CDR2 is SNTAGT. The CDR3 DNA reads TGTGCCAGCAGTGACTACAGCTTGAACACTAAAGCTTTCTTT. Translation gives CASSDYSLNTKAFF.

The chain recombines TRBV27 with TRBJ2-5, with D unresolved. V lost 4 bases and J lost 7, with 16 bases in between. CDR3 length: 14 amino acids. Germline CDR1 MNHEY, CDR2 SMNVEV (reference sequence). The CDR3 spells CASSSLGLVGTQYF. The CDR3 nucleotides read TGTGCCAGCAGTTCCCTTGGGCTAGTGGGGACCCAGTACTTC.

The chain joins TRBV18 to TRBJ2-1, with D possibly called TRBD1 or TRBD2 (5 bases each). V dropped 3 bases and J dropped 6 bases, with 24 bases sitting between them. CDR3 length equals 18 residues. Germline CDR1 and CDR2: KGHSH and LQKENI. In DNA form, the CDR3 reads TGTGCCAGCTCACCGGTTGCTTATGGGGGAGAGGTGGGCAATGAGCAGTTCTTC. Translating gives CASSPVAYGGEVGNEQFF.

The V and J genes are TRBV14 and TRBJ2-7, with D possibly TRBD2 on 6 matching bases. This CDR3 is 14 amino acids long. V lost 4 bases to trimming and J lost 2 bases, with 12 bases between them. CDR1 is SGHDN and CDR2 is FVKESK in the germline V gene. The CDR3 reads CASSRLGGAYEQYF. The DNA for the CDR3 is TGTGCCAGCAGCCGCCTAGGAGGGGCCTACGAGCAGTACTTC.

This chain uses TRBV14 with TRBJ1-6; a weak D match, TRBD1 (5 bases). Trimming removed 4 bases from V and 7 bases from J, with 8 bases in between. Germline V lookup: CDR1 SGHDN, CDR2 FVKESK. This CDR3 region has 13 residues. Written as DNA, the CDR3 is TGTGCCAGCAGCCGGGACCAGAATTCACCCCTCCACTTT. Translating it yields CASSRDQNSPLHF.

The chain has TRBV7-3 and TRBJ2-7, with a tentative D call TRBD1 (7 bases). This CDR3 region has 15 residues. Trimming removed 1 base from V and 3 bases from J, with 13 bases in between. In germline, CDR1 is SGHTA, CDR2 FQGTGA. The CDR3 coding sequence is TGTGCCAGCAGCTTAAACCCAGGGGGGCTCTACGAGCAGTACTTC. Amino acids: CASSLNPGGLYEQYF.

This clone has just one count. The chain links TRBV5-1 to TRBJ1-2; no reliable D call. Germline-derived CDR1 and CDR2 are SGHRS and YFSETQ. Deletions cut 3 bases from V and 0 bases from J, with 9 bases between. The CDR3 length is 14 residues. For the CDR3, the DNA is TGCGCCAGCAGCTCCATGGCAGCTAACTATGGCTACACCTTC. It yields the protein CASSSMAANYGYTF.

The CDR3: CASSHTGANEQFF. CDR3 bases: TGTGCCAGCTCACACACAGGGGCCAATGAGCAGTTCTTC. The chain employs TRBV18 and TRBJ2-1, with 7 bases lining up with TRBD1. The V gene's germline CDR1 is KGHSH and CDR2 LQKENI. CDR3 length equals 13 residues. The J segment lost 6 bases and the V segment lost 4 bases, leaving 3 bases of the junction unmatched.

V usage is TRBV27 and J usage is TRBJ1-4; 7 bases fit TRBD1. The CDR3 consists of 18 residues. The V and J ends lost 4 bases and 7 bases, in that order; junction bases with no gene match: 18. Germline CDR1 is MNHEY and CDR2 is SMNVEV (reference sequence). DNA of the CDR3: TGTGCCAGCAGTTCAAATAGGGACAGTAATCGTGTCGGTGAAAAACTGTTTTTT. Translation: CASSSNRDSNRVGEKLFF.

The chain combines TRBV13 with TRBJ2-2; TRBD1 matches 8 bases. V lost 2 bases and J lost 5; bases outside the gene matches: 7. CDR1 is PRHDT, CDR2 FYEKMQ, per germline (reference sequence). The CDR3 spans 16 residues. CDR3 DNA: TGTGCCAGCAGCTTATACAACAGGGGGGTTACCGGGGAGCTGTTTTTT. Translation: CASSLYNRGVTGELFF.

CDR3 in amino acids: CASSRDGSYGYTF. The CDR3 DNA follows: TGTGCCAGCAGCCGAGACGGGAGCTATGGCTACACCTTC. This chain joins TRBV4-2 and TRBJ1-2; D not certain. The V end was cut by 4 bases, the J end by 4 bases, with 10 bases between. Germline V CDR1 and CDR2: LGHNA, YNFKEQ. This CDR3 has 13 residues.

V usage is TRBV5-1 and J usage is TRBJ1-4, with D possibly being TRBD1 (5 bases). Germline CDR1 and CDR2: SGHRS and YFSETQ. The CDR3 loop spans 14 amino acids. With 4 bases removed from V and 4 bases from J, the gap between germline ends came to 11 bases. The CDR3 sequence: CASSLGGSNEKLFF. CDR3 coding DNA: TGCGCCAGCAGCCTGGGGGGGAGTAATGAAAAACTGTTTTTT.

The V and J genes are TRBV7-2 and TRBJ1-1, with 8 bases that match TRBD1. Unmatched junction bases numbered 5, after V lost 7 bases and J lost 4 bases. The CDR3 contains 13 residues. Germline V gene sequence: CDR1 SGHTA, CDR2 FQGNSA. CDR3 in DNA: TGTGCCAGCAAGAACCAGGGGGCCACTGAAGCTTTCTTT. Protein product: CASKNQGATEAFF.

The chain has TRBV9 and TRBJ2-2, with TRBD2 identical over 9 bases. Unmatched junction bases numbered 7, after V lost 3 bases and J lost 1 base. In germline, CDR1 is SGDLS, CDR2 YYNGEE. The CDR3 spans 17 residues. CDR3 loop: CASSGERTSVNTGELFF. The CDR3 region has the DNA TGTGCCAGCAGCGGGGAGAGGACTAGCGTGAACACCGGGGAGCTGTTTTTT.

This clone is a singleton in its sample. The gene calls are TRBV2 and TRBJ2-3; 8 positions match TRBD2. The CDR3 contains 14 residues. From germline, CDR1 is SNHLY and CDR2 FYNNEI. V shed 3 bases, J shed 7 bases, and the junction held 6 bases outside the gene matches. In DNA, the CDR3 is TGTGCCAGCAGTGAGGGTAGCGGGACTTATACGCAGTATTTT. It codes for CASSEGSGTYTQYF. Looking up the rest from reference TRBV2 and TRBJ2-3 gives the full variable domain: EPEVTQTPSHQVTQMGQEVILRCVPISNHLYFYWYRQILGQKVEFLVSFYNNEISEKSEIFDDQFSVERPDGSNFTLKIRSTKLEDSAMYFCASSEGSGTYTQYFGPGTRLTVL.

The chain links TRBV5-6 to TRBJ1-6; no definite D call. The CDR3 runs to 16 residues. Germline lookup yields CDR1 SGHDT and CDR2 YYEEEE. V lost 0 bases and J 4 bases, leaving 11 bases between the germline ends. As DNA, the CDR3 is TGTGCCAGCAGCTTGGGCGGGGATCGGTATAATTCACCCCTCCACTTT. The encoded protein is CASSLGGDRYNSPLHF.

This clone was recorded only once. The same CDR3 also results from other DNA sequences found in this sample. The J gene is TRBJ2-5, the V gene TRBV7-2; D gene uncertain. The germline CDR1 and CDR2 sequences are SGHTA and FQGNSA. This CDR3 region has 11 residues. Trimming cost V 3 bases and J 5 bases, with 4 bases left between them. As DNA, the CDR3 is TGTGCCAGCAGCTTTGGGGAGACCCAGTACTTC. Amino acids: CASSFGETQYF.

The rearrangement uses TRBV9 and TRBJ2-1; D not certain. The CDR3 extends over 15 amino acids. Germline assignment: CDR1 SGDLS and CDR2 YYNGEE. V gave up 0 bases and J gave up 0 bases, with 7 bases separating them. The CDR3 bases are TGTGCCAGCAGCGTAGGCCGTACCTCCTACAATGAGCAGTTCTTC. As protein: CASSVGRTSYNEQFF.

V gene TRBV6-1 combines with J gene TRBJ2-3; possible D gene TRBD1, 6 bases. The CDR3 has 12 amino acids. Germline V lookup: CDR1 MNHNS, CDR2 SASEGT. The V end lost 5 bases, the J end lost 5 bases, and 8 bases lay between the germline ends. The CDR3 reads CASSLQGDTQYF. Written as DNA, the CDR3 is TGTGCCAGCAGTTTACAGGGAGATACGCAGTATTTT.